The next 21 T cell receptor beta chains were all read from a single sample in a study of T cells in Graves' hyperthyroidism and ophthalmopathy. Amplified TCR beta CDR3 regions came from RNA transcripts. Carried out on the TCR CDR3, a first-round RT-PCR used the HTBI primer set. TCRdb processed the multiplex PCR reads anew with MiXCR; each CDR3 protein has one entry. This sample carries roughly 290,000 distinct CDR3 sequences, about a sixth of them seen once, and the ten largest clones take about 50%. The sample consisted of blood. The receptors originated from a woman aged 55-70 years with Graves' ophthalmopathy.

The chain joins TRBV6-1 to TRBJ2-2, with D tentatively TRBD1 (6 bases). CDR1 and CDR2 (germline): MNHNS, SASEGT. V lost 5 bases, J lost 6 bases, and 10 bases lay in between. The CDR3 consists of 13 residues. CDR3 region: CASSRQVSGELFF. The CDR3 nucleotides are TGTGCCAGCAGTAGACAGGTCTCCGGGGAGCTGTTTTTT.

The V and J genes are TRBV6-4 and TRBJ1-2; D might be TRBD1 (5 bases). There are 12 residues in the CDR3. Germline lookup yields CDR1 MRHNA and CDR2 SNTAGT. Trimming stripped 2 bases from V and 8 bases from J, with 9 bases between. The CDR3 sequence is CASSDRGWGYTF. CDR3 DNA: TGTGCCAGCAGTGACAGGGGCTGGGGCTACACCTTC.

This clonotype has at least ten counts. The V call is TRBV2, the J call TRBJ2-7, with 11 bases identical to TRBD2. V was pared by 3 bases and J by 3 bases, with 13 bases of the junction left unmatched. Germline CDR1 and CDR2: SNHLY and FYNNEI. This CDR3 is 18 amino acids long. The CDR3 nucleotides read TGTGCCAGCAGTGACGACTTACCGGCTAGCGGGGGGTTCTACGAGCAGTACTTC. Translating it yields CASSDDLPASGGFYEQYF.

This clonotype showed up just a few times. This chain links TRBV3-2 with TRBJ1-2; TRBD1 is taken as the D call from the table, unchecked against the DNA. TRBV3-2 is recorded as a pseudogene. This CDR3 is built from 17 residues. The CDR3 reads CASSQDPPRGKNYGYTF. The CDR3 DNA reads TGTGCCAGCAGCCAAGATCCGCCTCGGGGCAAGAACTATGGCTACACCTTC.

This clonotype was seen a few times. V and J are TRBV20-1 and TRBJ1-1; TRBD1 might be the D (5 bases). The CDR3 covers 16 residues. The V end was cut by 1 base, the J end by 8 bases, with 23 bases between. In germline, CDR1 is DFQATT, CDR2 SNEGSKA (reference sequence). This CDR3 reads CSARVRELLRTNEAFF. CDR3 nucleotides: TGCAGTGCTAGAGTAAGGGAGCTCCTCAGGACAAACGAAGCTTTCTTT.

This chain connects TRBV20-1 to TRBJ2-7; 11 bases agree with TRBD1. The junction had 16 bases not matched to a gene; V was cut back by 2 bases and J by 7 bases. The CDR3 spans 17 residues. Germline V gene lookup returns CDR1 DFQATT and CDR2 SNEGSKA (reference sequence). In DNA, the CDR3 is TGCAGTGCTAGAAATGGGGAAAGGGACAGGGGGTTAGAAGAGCAGTACTTC. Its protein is CSARNGERDRGLEEQYF.

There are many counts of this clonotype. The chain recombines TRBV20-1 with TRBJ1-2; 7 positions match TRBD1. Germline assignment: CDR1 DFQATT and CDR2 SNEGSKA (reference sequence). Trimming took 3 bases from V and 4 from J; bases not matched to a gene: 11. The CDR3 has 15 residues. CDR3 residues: CSASRGTAPSYGYTF. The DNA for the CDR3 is TGCAGTGCTAGTCGAGGGACAGCCCCTAGCTATGGCTACACCTTC.

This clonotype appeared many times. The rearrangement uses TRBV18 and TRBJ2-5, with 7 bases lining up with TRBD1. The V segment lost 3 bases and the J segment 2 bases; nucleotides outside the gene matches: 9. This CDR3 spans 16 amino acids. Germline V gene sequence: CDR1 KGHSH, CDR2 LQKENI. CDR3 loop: CASSPIGTAAQETQYF. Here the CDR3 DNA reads TGTGCCAGCTCACCGATCGGGACAGCGGCACAAGAGACCCAGTACTTC.

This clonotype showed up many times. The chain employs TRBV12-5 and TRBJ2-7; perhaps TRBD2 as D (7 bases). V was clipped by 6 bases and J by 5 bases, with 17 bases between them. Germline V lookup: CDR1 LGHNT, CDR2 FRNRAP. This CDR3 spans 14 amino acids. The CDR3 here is CASGYEGGLNEQYF. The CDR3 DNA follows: TGTGCTAGTGGCTACGAGGGGGGGCTCAACGAGCAGTACTTC.

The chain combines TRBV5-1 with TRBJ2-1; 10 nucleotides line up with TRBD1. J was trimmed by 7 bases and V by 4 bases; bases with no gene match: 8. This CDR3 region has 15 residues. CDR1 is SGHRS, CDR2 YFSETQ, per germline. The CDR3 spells CASSVAGTGANEQFF. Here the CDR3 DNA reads TGCGCCAGCAGCGTCGCCGGGACAGGGGCGAATGAGCAGTTCTTC.

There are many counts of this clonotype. CDR3 in amino acids: CASSRREGTQYF. The CDR3 region has the DNA TGTGCCAGCAGCCGCAGGGAAGGGACCCAGTACTTC. The J gene is TRBJ2-5, the V gene TRBV7-2; D perhaps matches TRBD1 (5 bases). The CDR3 is 12 residues long. Germline assignment: CDR1 SGHTA and CDR2 FQGNSA. V lost 5 bases to trimming and J lost 7 bases, with 11 bases between them.

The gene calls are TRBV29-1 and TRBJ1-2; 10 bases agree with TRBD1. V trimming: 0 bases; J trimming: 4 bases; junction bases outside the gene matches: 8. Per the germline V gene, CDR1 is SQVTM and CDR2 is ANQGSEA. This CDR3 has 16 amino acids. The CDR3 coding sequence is TGCAGCGTTGAAGATCAAGGCGGACAGGGGGTCTATGGCTACACCTTC. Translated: CSVEDQGGQGVYGYTF.

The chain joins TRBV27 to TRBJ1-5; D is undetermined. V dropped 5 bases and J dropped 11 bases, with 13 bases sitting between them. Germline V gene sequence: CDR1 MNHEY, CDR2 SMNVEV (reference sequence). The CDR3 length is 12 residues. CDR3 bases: TGTGCCAGCAGTCCTGCAGGAGGGTCCCAGCATTTT. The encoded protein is CASSPAGGSQHF.

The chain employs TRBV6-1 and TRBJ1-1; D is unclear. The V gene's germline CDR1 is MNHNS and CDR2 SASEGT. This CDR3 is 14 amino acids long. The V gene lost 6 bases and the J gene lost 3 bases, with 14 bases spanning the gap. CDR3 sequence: CASRRTVVDTEAFF. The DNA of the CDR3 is TGTGCCAGCAGGCGGACGGTAGTTGACACTGAAGCTTTCTTT.

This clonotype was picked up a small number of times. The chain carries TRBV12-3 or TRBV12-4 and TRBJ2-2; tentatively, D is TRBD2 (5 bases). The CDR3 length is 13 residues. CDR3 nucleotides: TGTGCAGCGGCAGGCAGCATTGGTGGGGAGCTGTTTTTT. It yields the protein CAAAGSIGGELFF.

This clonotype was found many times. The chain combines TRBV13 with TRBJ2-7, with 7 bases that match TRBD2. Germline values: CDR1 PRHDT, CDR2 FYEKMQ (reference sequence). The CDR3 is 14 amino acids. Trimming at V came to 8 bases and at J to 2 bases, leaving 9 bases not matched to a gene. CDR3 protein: CASGRAGVTYEQYF. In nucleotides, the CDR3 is TGTGCCAGCGGTCGGGCGGGGGTGACCTACGAGCAGTACTTC. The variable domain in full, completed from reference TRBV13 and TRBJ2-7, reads AAGVIQSPRHLIKEKRETATLKCYPIPRHDTVYWYQQGPGQDPQFLISFYEKMQSDKGSIPDRFSAQQFSDYHSELNMSSLELGDSALYFCASGRAGVTYEQYFGPGTRLTVT.

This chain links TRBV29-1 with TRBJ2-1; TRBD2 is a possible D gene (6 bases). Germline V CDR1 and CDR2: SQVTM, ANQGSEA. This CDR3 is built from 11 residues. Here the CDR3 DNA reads TGCATAACGGGGCCGGGGGATGAGCAGTTCTTC. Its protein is CITGPGDEQFF.

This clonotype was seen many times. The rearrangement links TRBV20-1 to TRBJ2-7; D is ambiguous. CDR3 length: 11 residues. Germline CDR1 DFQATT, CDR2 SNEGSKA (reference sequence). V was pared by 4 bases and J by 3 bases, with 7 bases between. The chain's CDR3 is CSAKGNYEQYF. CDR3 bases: TGCAGTGCTAAGGGAAACTACGAGCAGTACTTC.

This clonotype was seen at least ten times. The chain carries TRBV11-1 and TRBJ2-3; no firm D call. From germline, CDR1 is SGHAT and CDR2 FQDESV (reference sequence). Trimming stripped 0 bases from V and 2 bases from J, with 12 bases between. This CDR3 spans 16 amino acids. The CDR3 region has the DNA TGTGCCAGCAGCTTAGCTGGAGTCGGGTCCACAGATACGCAGTATTTT. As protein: CASSLAGVGSTDTQYF.

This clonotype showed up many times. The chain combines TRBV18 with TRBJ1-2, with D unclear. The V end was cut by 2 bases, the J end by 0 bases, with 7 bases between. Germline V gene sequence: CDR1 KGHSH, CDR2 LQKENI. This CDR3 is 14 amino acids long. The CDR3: CASSPNSPNYGYTF. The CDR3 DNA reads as TGTGCCAGCTCACCAAACAGTCCTAACTATGGCTACACCTTC.

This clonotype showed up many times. Here the CDR3 DNA reads TGCGCCAGCAGCTTGGACAGGGCGAACACTGAAGCTTTCTTT. Translation gives CASSLDRANTEAFF. This sequence joins TRBV5-1 and TRBJ1-1; maybe TRBD1 (6 bases). The CDR3 extends over 14 amino acids. The V gene lost 0 bases and the J gene lost 1 base, with 7 bases spanning the gap. CDR1 and CDR2 (germline): SGHRS, YFSETQ.